Given below is one TCR beta chain in context. The source of the sample is a study of blood T cell repertoires in COVID-19. Turning to the study itself: Donors in the United States, Italy and Spain gave samples during acute or convalescent COVID-19. T cells, B-cell-depleted T cells, or PBMCs supplied cDNA or gDNA.

This CDR3 is built from 16 residues. Germline-derived CDR1 and CDR2 are SEHNR and FQNEAQ (reference sequence). With 5 bases removed from V and 1 base from J, the gap between germline ends came to 17 bases. How the authors handled the data: Estimation of nucleated cell counts relied on the amplification of reference gene primers. Produced via immunoSEQ multiplex PCR; TCRdb's table is partial and in-frame only. The V and J calls and clone size are taken from that table; D and trimming were inferred from the DNA. This table has nearly 350,000 clones, around 82% appearing once. The TCR comes from a man younger than 40 with active or convalescent COVID-19. The chain joins TRBV7-9 to TRBJ2-5; maybe TRBD1 (7 bases). The sequenced material came from peripheral blood. In DNA, the CDR3 is TGTGCCAGCAGCCAGGACCAGGGGGGAGGCCAAGAGACCCAGTACTTC. Translating gives CASSQDQGGGQETQYF.